These 22 T cell receptor beta chains came from one sample sequenced in a study of PD-L1 blockade in urothelial cancer. TCRdb's table, derived via immunoSEQ multiplex PCR, lists solely in-frame clones and lacks some. The sample includes tens of thousands of clones, 84% seen only once; the top ten take around 2.1%. Time point meaning: pretreatment peripheral blood. Sequencing was performed on PBMCs, taken around atezolizumab (anti-PD-L1) treatment. Receptor source: a man in his 60s with urothelial cancer.

The chain joins TRBV7-8 to TRBJ2-3, with a weak D call TRBD2 (6 bases). V lost 2 bases to trimming and J lost 0 bases, with 12 bases between them. Germline lookup yields CDR1 SGHVS and CDR2 FQNEAQ. The CDR3 runs to 16 residues. The CDR3 DNA follows: TGTGCCAGCAGCTTACACGGGACTCAGAGCACAGATACGCAGTATTTT. The encoded protein is CASSLHGTQSTDTQYF. Together with reference TRBV7-8 and TRBJ2-3, the CDR3 gives the full variable domain: GAGVSQSPRYKVAKRGQDVALRCDPISGHVSLFWYQQALGQGPEFLTYFQNEAQLDKSGLPSDRFFAERPEGSVSTLKIQRTQQEDSAVYLCASSLHGTQSTDTQYFGPGTRLTVL.

The chain carries TRBV2 and TRBJ1-6; possible D gene TRBD1, 6 bases. This CDR3 is 17 amino acids long. Germline V gene sequence: CDR1 SNHLY, CDR2 FYNNEI. V lost 4 bases and J lost 7, with 20 bases in between. CDR3 DNA sequence: TGTGCCAGCAGTGTAGTATCGGGGGGCGAGGTCAATTCACCCCTCCACTTT. Translation gives CASSVVSGGEVNSPLHF.

DNA of the CDR3: TGTGCCAGCAGCCGGGACAGGAGCTCTGGGGCCAACGTCCTGACTTTC. Encoded protein: CASSRDRSSGANVLTF. V and J are TRBV2 and TRBJ2-6, with 8 nucleotides matching TRBD1. After removal of 6 bases from V and 0 bases from J, the junction contained 4 bases not matched to a gene. Germline V gene lookup returns CDR1 SNHLY and CDR2 FYNNEI. CDR3 length: 16 amino acids.

The chain couples TRBV21-1 to TRBJ2-7; TRBD1, the table's D call, lacks a check against the DNA. TRBV21-1 is flagged as a pseudogene. The CDR3 has 18 amino acids. CDR3: CASIVGGDRGSQVHEQYF. The CDR3 DNA reads as TGTGCCAGCATCGTGGGAGGGGACAGGGGTTCTCAGGTCCACGAGCAGTACTTC.

V gene TRBV6-5 combines with J gene TRBJ1-3; no clear D gene. CDR3 size: 14 residues. The ends were cut back, 6 bases at V and 1 base at J, with 10 bases in the middle. The germline CDR1 and CDR2 sequences are MNHEY and SVGAGI. Written as DNA, the CDR3 is TGTGCCAGCAGCCTCACTGATTCTGGAAACACCATATATTTT. Translated, it gives CASSLTDSGNTIYF.

The count of this clone is one. This chain joins TRBV7-8 and TRBJ2-1; 7 bases fit TRBD2. CDR1 and CDR2 from the germline V gene are SGHVS and FQNEAQ. This CDR3 comprises 11 residues. Trimming removed 5 bases from V and 10 bases from J; junction bases left unmatched: 2. The CDR3 loop reads CASSPAGEQFF. The CDR3 nucleotides read TGTGCCAGCAGCCCAGCGGGGGAGCAGTTCTTC.

This clone was detected once. This sequence joins TRBV28 and TRBJ2-2; 11 bases agree with TRBD2. Per the germline V gene, CDR1 is MDHEN and CDR2 is SYDVKM. This CDR3 spans 17 amino acids. V shed 3 bases, J shed 4 bases, and the junction held 7 bases outside the gene matches. The DNA of the CDR3 is TGTGCCAGCAGTTTGGATAGCGGGGGGGCTCGCACCGGGGAGCTGTTTTTT. Translating gives CASSLDSGGARTGELFF.

The V gene is TRBV5-1, the J gene TRBJ2-6; D is ambiguous. CDR3 size: 12 residues. Trimming took off 6 bases at V and 4 bases at J, with 5 bases between the two ends. Germline V gene lookup returns CDR1 SGHRS and CDR2 YFSETQ. For the CDR3, the DNA is TGCGCCAGCAAAGCCGGGGCCAACGTCCTGACTTTC. This sequence encodes CASKAGANVLTF. The complete variable domain, with remaining parts taken from reference TRBV5-1 and TRBJ2-6, reads KAGVTQTPRYLIKTRGQQVTLSCSPISGHRSVSWYQQTPGQGLQFLFEYFSETQRNKGNFPGRFSGRQFSNSRSEMNVSTLELGDSALYLCASKAGANVLTFGAGSRLTVL.

The chain employs TRBV18 and TRBJ2-2, with D maybe TRBD2 (6 bases). The V gene's germline CDR1 is KGHSH and CDR2 LQKENI. This CDR3 contains 14 residues. Between the trimmed V and J ends, which lost 3 bases and 4 bases, there was a span of 9 bases. The DNA of the CDR3 is TGTGCCAGCTCACCGCGGGGTGTCACCGGGGAGCTGTTTTTT. It encodes CASSPRGVTGELFF.

The chain combines TRBV29-1 with TRBJ1-2; 7 nucleotides match TRBD1. Germline V gene sequence: CDR1 SQVTM, CDR2 ANQGSEA. The CDR3 has 13 residues. Trimming cost V 2 bases and J 3 bases; bases outside gene matches: 3. Here the CDR3 reads CSVETGDYYGYTF. CDR3 DNA sequence: TGCAGCGTTGAAACAGGGGATTACTATGGCTACACCTTC.

V usage is TRBV9 and J usage is TRBJ2-1; 10 bases are shared with TRBD2. From germline, CDR1 is SGDLS and CDR2 YYNGEE. The V and J ends lost 0 bases and 2 bases, in that order; junction bases with no gene match: 2. This CDR3 contains 16 residues. The CDR3 DNA is TGTGCCAGCAGCGTAGGAGGACTAGCGGCCTACAATGAGCAGTTCTTC. Its translation is CASSVGGLAAYNEQFF.

The V gene is TRBV19, the J gene TRBJ2-7; 11 bases agree with TRBD2. The CDR3 runs to 17 residues. Germline CDR1 is LNHDA and CDR2 is SQIVND (reference sequence). Trimming cost V 3 bases and J 0 bases; bases outside gene matches: 7. Here the CDR3 DNA reads TGTGCCAGTAGTATGATTTCTAGCGGGAGGCCCTCCTACGAGCAGTACTTC. This codes for CASSMISSGRPSYEQYF.

The V call is TRBV7-2, the J call TRBJ2-2, with 11 bases identical to TRBD2. Germline values: CDR1 SGHTA, CDR2 FQGNSA. This CDR3 is 15 amino acids long. The V segment lost 5 bases and the J segment 5 bases; nucleotides outside the gene matches: 4. The CDR3 DNA is TGTGCCAGCAGCCCGGCTAGCGGGAGGACCGGGGAGCTGTTTTTT. Translating it yields CASSPASGRTGELFF. The variable domain in full, completed from reference TRBV7-2 and TRBJ2-2, reads GAGVSQSPSNKVTEKGKDVELRCDPISGHTALYWYRQSLGQGLEFLIYFQGNSAPDKSGLPSDRFSAERTGGSVSTLTIQRTQQEDSAVYLCASSPASGRTGELFFGEGSRLTVL.

The chain is built from TRBV6-5 and TRBJ1-2; 8 bases agree with TRBD1. The CDR3 covers 13 residues. The germline CDR1 and CDR2 sequences are MNHEY and SVGAGI. V lost 6 bases, J lost 3 bases, and 3 bases stayed unmatched. CDR3 residues: CASRPTGDYGYTF. The CDR3 coding sequence is TGTGCCAGCAGACCGACAGGGGACTATGGCTACACCTTC.

V usage is TRBV10-3 and J usage is TRBJ2-7; 11 positions match TRBD2. V dropped 10 bases and J dropped 1; count of bases not matched to a gene: 6. CDR1 and CDR2 from the germline V gene are ENHRY and SYGVKD. The CDR3 sequence is 14 residues long. In DNA form, the CDR3 reads TGTGCCACCCAGACTAGCGGGGTATCCTACGAGCAGTACTTC. Its translation: CATQTSGVSYEQYF.

The chain couples TRBV27 to TRBJ1-2; weak D call: TRBD1 (6 bases). V was clipped by 4 bases and J by 7 bases, with 13 bases between them. Germline V gene data show CDR1 as MNHEY and CDR2 as SMNVEV (reference sequence). The CDR3 contains 13 residues. The CDR3 protein is CASSWTGGGGYTF. The CDR3 nucleotides are TGTGCCAGCAGTTGGACGGGGGGCGGTGGCTACACCTTC.

The rearrangement links TRBV21-1 to TRBJ1-1. TRBV21-1 is a recognized pseudogene. The CDR3 is made up of 14 amino acids. The CDR3 DNA follows: TGTGCCAGCAGCAAACCCCGGGAAGGGCCTGAAGCTTTCTTT. Residues: CASSKPREGPEAFF.

The rearrangement joins TRBV5-1 to TRBJ2-7; D ambiguous. V lost 2 bases to trimming and J lost 0 bases, with 12 bases between them. This CDR3 is 15 amino acids long. The germline V gene has CDR1 SGHRS and CDR2 YFSETQ. The DNA of the CDR3 is TGCGCCAGCAGCTTCTGGCAGGCCAGCTCCTACGAGCAGTACTTC. Protein product: CASSFWQASSYEQYF.

The V call is TRBV11-2, the J call TRBJ1-2, with 8 positions matching TRBD1. V shed 2 bases and J 0 bases; nucleotides not matched to a gene: 8. CDR1 is SGHAT, CDR2 FQNNGV, per germline. The CDR3 runs to 17 residues. CDR3 DNA sequence: TGTGCCAGCAGCTTACTCAGGGGGCTTGAGGCTAACTATGGCTACACCTTC. Translation: CASSLLRGLEANYGYTF.

The table lists this clone with a few counts. This chain uses TRBV7-8 with TRBJ1-6, with 7 positions matching TRBD1. The CDR3 length is 14 residues. V was pared by 2 bases and J by 11 bases, with 6 bases of the junction left unmatched. Germline CDR1 and CDR2: SGHVS and FQNEAQ. The CDR3 DNA is TGTGCCAGCAGCTTAACTGACAGGGAAACACCCCTCCACTTT. Protein sequence: CASSLTDRETPLHF. Drawing the rest from reference TRBV7-8 and TRBJ1-6, the complete variable domain is GAGVSQSPRYKVAKRGQDVALRCDPISGHVSLFWYQQALGQGPEFLTYFQNEAQLDKSGLPSDRFFAERPEGSVSTLKIQRTQQEDSAVYLCASSLTDRETPLHFGNGTRLTVT.

This chain connects TRBV7-2 to TRBJ2-6, with 9 nucleotides matching TRBD2. CDR3 length: 19 residues. V lost 2 bases, J lost 4 bases, and 12 bases stayed unmatched. Germline loops: CDR1 SGHTA, CDR2 FQGNSA. CDR3 region: CASSLLVAGALGGANVLTF. The CDR3, as DNA: TGTGCCAGCAGCTTATTGGTAGCGGGAGCCCTTGGGGGGGCCAACGTCCTGACTTTC.

The chain couples TRBV7-9 to TRBJ2-3, with 9 positions matching TRBD2. The J segment lost 3 bases and the V segment lost 4 bases, leaving 11 bases of the junction unmatched. CDR1 is SEHNR and CDR2 is FQNEAQ in the germline V gene (reference sequence). There are 17 residues in the CDR3. The CDR3, as DNA: TGTGCCAGCAGCTCAATGGAGACTAGCGGTACGACAGATACGCAGTATTTT. Translated: CASSSMETSGTTDTQYF.